In this sample, the clone carrying this TCR beta chain turned up many times. Its specificity is not known. The CDR3 spans 16 residues. Trimming stripped 7 bases from V and 0 bases from J, with 16 bases between. This sample stems from a study of regulatory T cells in long-lasting Graves disease. The study, taken as a whole, reports: It was peripheral blood alone, not thyroid tissue, that was studied. There were preferences for TRBV28, TRBJ1-2 and TRBJ2-5 in persistent disease. The TCR repertoire of persistent Graves' patients was less diverse than that of newly diagnosed ones.

Noted time point: newly diagnosed GD, antithyroid drugs for less than 3 months. The TCR library was made from RNA extracted from PBMCs. Nine milliliters of peripheral blood were taken and placed in EDTA tubes. Library construction for TCR beta used iRepertoire HTBI primers and Arm-PCR of CDR3 regions. Each CDR3 protein is one row after TCRdb ran MiXCR on the multiplex PCR reads. The data contain approximately 300,000 distinct CDR3 sequences, 15% to 20% of them singletons. The sample in question was peripheral blood mononuclear cells (PBMCs), obtained at new diagnosis, from a patient treated with antithyroid drugs. This sequence originates from a female donor with Graves disease. The chain recombines TRBV12-3 or TRBV12-4 with TRBJ2-1, with no clear D. The CDR3 bases are TGTGCCAGCACGGGCCCAGCCTGGAGCTCCTACAATGAGCAGTTCTTC. Amino acid sequence: CASTGPAWSSYNEQFF.